Following are 14 T cell receptor beta chains from one sample sequenced in a study of blood T cells in healthy people across ages. A second PCR, run for about 7 to 12 cycles, used a sample-barcoded 5' primer plus a J-beta primer mix. TCRdb recomputed calls from the 5' RACE reads with MiXCR, one row per CDR3 protein. The sample shows about 570,000 distinct CDR3 sequences, 27% of them seen only once. The specimen was blood. These receptors were obtained from a woman in her 70s in good health.

The chain recombines TRBV7-9 with TRBJ1-1, with D hard to call. Per the germline V gene, CDR1 is SEHNR and CDR2 is FQNEAQ (reference sequence). Trimming took off 0 bases at V and 5 bases at J, with 13 bases between the two ends. The CDR3 totals 15 residues. CDR3 loop: CASSLAPWEGTEAFF. The DNA for the CDR3 is TGTGCCAGCAGCTTAGCCCCCTGGGAAGGGACTGAAGCTTTCTTT.

The rearrangement links TRBV27 to TRBJ2-5; D not resolved. V lost 0 bases to trimming and J lost 4 bases, with 6 bases between them. The CDR3 extends over 13 amino acids. Germline assignment: CDR1 MNHEY and CDR2 SMNVEV (reference sequence). This chain's CDR3 is CASSLSRTETQYF. In DNA, the CDR3 is TGTGCCAGCAGTTTATCGAGGACAGAGACCCAGTACTTC.

The rearrangement links TRBV15 to TRBJ2-3; tentatively, D is TRBD2 (5 bases). This CDR3 is 15 amino acids long. V was shortened by 1 base and J by 2 bases, with 10 bases between the two germline ends. Germline V gene data show CDR1 as LNHNV and CDR2 as YYDKDF (reference sequence). The CDR3 coding sequence is TGTGCCACCAGCAGAGGACGGGGTGACACAGATACGCAGTATTTT. Translated, it gives CATSRGRGDTDTQYF.

This clonotype was counted only a few times. The chain is built from TRBV19 and TRBJ2-7; 9 bases match TRBD1. Germline V gene lookup returns CDR1 LNHDA and CDR2 SQIVND (reference sequence). Trimming cost V 6 bases and J 6 bases; bases outside gene matches: 9. The CDR3 loop spans 14 amino acids. CDR3 bases: TGTGCCAGTAGCCCGTGGACAGGGGATTCCGAGCAGTACTTC. Translated, it gives CASSPWTGDSEQYF. The full variable domain, rest sourced from reference TRBV19 and TRBJ2-7, is DGGITQSPKYLFRKEGQNVTLSCEQNLNHDAMYWYRQDPGQGLRLIYYSQIVNDFQKGDIAEGYSVSREKKESFPLTVTSAQKNPTAFYLCASSPWTGDSEQYFGPGTRLTVT.

V usage is TRBV13 and J usage is TRBJ2-3; TRBD1 might be the D (7 bases). The CDR3 sequence is 17 residues long. Trimming shortened V by 8 bases and J by 1 base, and 22 bases separated the two germline ends. Germline CDR1 and CDR2: PRHDT and FYEKMQ (reference sequence). CDR3 sequence: CASSGGGQRTRTDTQYF. The CDR3 DNA reads TGTGCCAGCTCCGGAGGGGGACAGAGGACCCGCACAGATACGCAGTATTTT. Variable domain in full (rest from reference TRBV13 and TRBJ2-3): AAGVIQSPRHLIKEKRETATLKCYPIPRHDTVYWYQQGPGQDPQFLISFYEKMQSDKGSIPDRFSAQQFSDYHSELNMSSLELGDSALYFCASSGGGQRTRTDTQYFGPGTRLTVL.

The genes are TRBV19 and TRBJ1-5; tentative D call: TRBD1 (6 bases). CDR1 and CDR2 from the germline V gene are LNHDA and SQIVND (reference sequence). The V gene lost 5 bases and the J gene lost 5 bases, with 13 bases spanning the gap. The CDR3 runs 14 residues. The DNA for the CDR3 is TGTGCCAGTAGTTATAGGGGGAGCGATCAGCCCCAGCATTTT. Translating gives CASSYRGSDQPQHF.

This clonotype was counted at least ten times. V usage is TRBV9 and J usage is TRBJ1-2, with 9 bases identical to TRBD1. The CDR3 sequence is 14 residues long. J lost 4 bases, V lost 4 bases, and 5 bases had no gene match. Germline V gives CDR1 SGDLS, CDR2 YYNGEE. This chain's CDR3 is CASSPGQGGYGYTF. The CDR3 DNA reads TGTGCCAGCAGCCCGGGACAGGGAGGCTATGGCTACACCTTC.

V gene TRBV15 combines with J gene TRBJ2-2; 7 nucleotides align to TRBD1. CDR3 length: 14 amino acids. Germline V gene lookup returns CDR1 LNHNV and CDR2 YYDKDF (reference sequence). V shed 10 bases, J shed 4 bases, and the junction held 9 bases outside the gene matches. The CDR3 is CASSSTGSTGELFF. CDR3 sequence (DNA): TGTGCCAGCTCCTCGACAGGGAGCACCGGGGAGCTGTTTTTT.

This chain joins TRBV3-1 and TRBJ1-2; 7 positions match TRBD1. Germline values: CDR1 LGHDT, CDR2 YNNKEL (reference sequence). The CDR3 is made up of 15 amino acids. V was pared by 3 bases and J by 5 bases, with 9 bases of the junction left unmatched. CDR3 in amino acids: CASSQKGGGVYGYTF. DNA for the CDR3: TGTGCCAGCAGCCAGAAGGGAGGGGGCGTGTATGGCTACACCTTC. Drawing the rest from reference TRBV3-1 and TRBJ1-2, the complete variable domain is DTAVSQTPKYLVTQMGNDKSIKCEQNLGHDTMYWYKQDSKKFLKIMFSYNNKELIINETVPNRFSPKSPDKAHLNLHINSLELGDSAVYFCASSQKGGGVYGYTFGSGTRLTVV.

This clonotype was recorded a few times. The chain carries TRBV7-2 and TRBJ2-7; D is undetermined. The V end lost 5 bases, the J end lost 6 bases, and 11 bases lay between the germline ends. The CDR3 extends over 12 amino acids. Germline V gene lookup returns CDR1 SGHTA and CDR2 FQGNSA. DNA for the CDR3: TGTGCCAGCAGCCTTCAGATAGCCGAGCAGTACTTC. Translation: CASSLQIAEQYF.

The chain joins TRBV5-1 to TRBJ2-7, with D tentatively TRBD2 (5 bases). CDR1 and CDR2 from the germline V gene are SGHRS and YFSETQ. With 0 bases removed from V and 1 base from J, the gap between germline ends came to 11 bases. The CDR3 extends over 15 amino acids. The CDR3 loop is CASSLDEGLSYEQYF. CDR3 DNA: TGCGCCAGCAGCTTGGACGAGGGTTTATCCTACGAGCAGTACTTC.

This clonotype has a handful of counts. J is TRBJ1-1 and V is TRBV27; tentatively, D is TRBD1 (6 bases). V lost 4 bases and J lost 0, with 9 bases in between. Germline V gene lookup returns CDR1 MNHEY and CDR2 SMNVEV (reference sequence). This CDR3 is built from 14 residues. CDR3: CASSWGLMNTEAFF. The CDR3 bases are TGTGCCAGCAGTTGGGGGCTCATGAACACTGAAGCTTTCTTT.

The chain has TRBV7-2 and TRBJ1-4; 7 nucleotides align to TRBD1. CDR1 SGHTA and CDR2 FQGNSA come from the germline V gene. After removal of 5 bases from V and 6 bases from J, the junction contained 9 bases not matched to a gene. This CDR3 has 15 amino acids. The CDR3 here is CASSPQTGMYEKLFF. CDR3 in DNA: TGTGCCAGCAGCCCCCAGACAGGGATGTATGAAAAACTGTTTTTT.

About this clonotype: This CDR3 fails to terminate in the conserved phenylalanine or tryptophan, so it likely reflects a read error. V gene TRBV6-1 combines with J gene TRBJ1-1; D is undetermined. Germline CDR1 reads MNHNS; CDR2 reads SASEGT. Trimming left V 0 bases short and J 1 base short, with 18 bases between. The CDR3 totals 18 residues. CDR3 region: CASSEATMETLQNTEAFL. CDR3 nucleotide sequence: TGTGCCAGCAGTGAAGCGACCATGGAGACACTTCAGAACACTGAAGCTTTCCTT.